Below, 10 T cell receptor beta chains from the same sample are listed, as sequenced in a study of blood T cell repertoires in COVID-19. Profiled with immunoSEQ multiplex PCR; TCRdb holds only in-frame clones, not every one. The data contain about 140,000 clones, 80% to 90% of them singletons. The specimen sequenced was peripheral blood. The origin of the receptors is a man in his 60s with active or convalescent COVID-19.

This chain uses TRBV12-3 or TRBV12-4 with TRBJ2-5; perhaps TRBD2 as D (6 bases). This CDR3 is built from 13 residues. Trimming took off 3 bases at V and 2 bases at J, with 7 bases between the two ends. The CDR3 here is CASSLGGQETQYF. The CDR3 nucleotides are TGTGCCAGCAGTTTGGGAGGACAAGAGACCCAGTACTTC.

This clone came up a few times. This sequence joins TRBV18 and TRBJ2-7, with 12 bases identical to TRBD2. CDR1 is KGHSH, CDR2 LQKENI, per germline. The CDR3 is 17 amino acids. J gave up 5 bases and V 3 bases, and 11 bases lay outside the gene matches. The CDR3 sequence: CASSPRPTSGSGDEQYF. In DNA form, the CDR3 reads TGTGCCAGCTCACCGAGGCCGACTAGCGGGAGTGGCGACGAGCAGTACTTC.

V is TRBV5-1 and J is TRBJ2-2, with a possible D match to TRBD2 (6 bases). V lost 2 bases and J lost 2, with 16 bases in between. CDR1 and CDR2 from the germline V gene are SGHRS and YFSETQ. The CDR3 runs 17 residues. The CDR3 region is CASSFLGGLPNTGELFF. For the CDR3, the DNA is TGCGCCAGCAGCTTCCTCGGGGGACTGCCTAACACCGGGGAGCTGTTTTTT.

The chain joins TRBV12-3 or TRBV12-4 to TRBJ2-7; TRBD1 matches at 7 bases. This CDR3 spans 12 amino acids. J gave up 5 bases and V 3 bases, and 1 base lay outside the gene matches. The CDR3 bases are TGTGCCAGCAGTTTTGGGACAGACGAGCAGTACTTC. It codes for CASSFGTDEQYF.

The V gene is TRBV12-3 or TRBV12-4, the J gene TRBJ2-2, with no clear D. V dropped 6 bases and J dropped 0 bases, with 5 bases sitting between them. The CDR3 spans 13 residues. The CDR3 bases are TGTGCCAGCAGAACTTCGAACACCGGGGAGCTGTTTTTT. Translated: CASRTSNTGELFF.

J is TRBJ2-3 and V is TRBV29-1; possibly TRBD1 for D (5 bases). Trimming left V 3 bases short and J 5 bases short, with 12 bases between. This CDR3 has 13 residues. CDR1 and CDR2 (germline): SQVTM, ANQGSEA. CDR3: CSVEVTQGDTQYF. The CDR3 nucleotides are TGCAGCGTTGAGGTCACCCAGGGAGATACGCAGTATTTT.

This rearrangement joins TRBV19 to TRBJ2-3, with 8 bases matching TRBD1. This CDR3 is built from 15 residues. V lost 7 bases, J lost 0 bases, and 6 bases stayed unmatched. Germline V gene sequence: CDR1 LNHDA, CDR2 SQIVND (reference sequence). CDR3 bases: TGTGCCAGTACCGACAGGGGCTCTAGCACAGATACGCAGTATTTT. It yields the protein CASTDRGSSTDTQYF.

The chain combines TRBV24-1 with TRBJ2-7; 10 nucleotides match TRBD1. J gave up 2 bases and V 4 bases, and 4 bases lay outside the gene matches. The CDR3 sequence is 15 residues long. Germline CDR1 is KGHDR and CDR2 is SFDVKD. Here the CDR3 reads CATSEPGTGAYEQYF. DNA for the CDR3: TGTGCCACCAGTGAACCGGGGACAGGGGCCTACGAGCAGTACTTC.

This chain connects TRBV5-1 to TRBJ1-1; D unresolved. V was cut by 0 bases and J by 5 bases, with 8 bases left in between. Germline assignment: CDR1 SGHRS and CDR2 YFSETQ. The CDR3 is 13 amino acids. The CDR3 DNA reads as TGCGCCAGCAGCTTGGCCCAGAGGACTGAAGCTTTCTTT. Translated: CASSLAQRTEAFF.

CDR3 in amino acids: CASTAGDRDYNEQFF. The CDR3 nucleotides read TGTGCCAGCACCGCAGGGGACAGGGATTACAATGAGCAGTTCTTC. The genes are TRBV28 and TRBJ2-1; 9 bases map to TRBD1. CDR1 and CDR2 (germline): MDHEN, SYDVKM. The CDR3 is made up of 15 amino acids. The ends lost 7 bases at V and 4 bases at J; junction bases unmatched: 8.